This TCR beta chain was recovered during a study of cytomegalovirus exposure and HLA in healthy donors. Study as a whole: Later, an analysis reported that the roughly 120 validation repertoires had used the same platform as the 666 first-cohort repertoires. Study-wide results and limits: Within the 120 or so validation repertoires, first-cohort TCR clusters tended to co-occur, according to a later analysis.

Germline values: CDR1 SGHVS, CDR2 FQNEAQ. This CDR3 spans 13 amino acids. After removal of 5 bases from V and 2 bases from J, the junction contained 2 bases not matched to a gene. A note on this clone: The target antigen is unknown.

The assay was immunoSEQ multiplex PCR, and TCRdb's table has in-frame clones only and misses some. The sample carries some 50,000 clones, over 85% recorded once. The gene calls are TRBV7-8 and TRBJ1-2; TRBD1 matches at 7 bases. Input material: PBMCs. This receptor was taken from a woman under 30 in good health and CMV-seronegative. CDR3 DNA sequence: TGTGCCAGCAGCCCGGACAGGAACTATGGCTACACCTTC. Its protein is CASSPDRNYGYTF.